The present T cell receptor (beta chain) was sequenced within a study of T cell changes during pregnancy in multiple sclerosis. Produced via immunoSEQ multiplex PCR; TCRdb's table is partial and in-frame only. This sample has 65,000 to 85,000 clones; around 94% occur once, and the top ten carry more than 0.95%. The origin of this receptor is a female donor in good health, enrolled as a control in a pregnancy study. The sample was peripheral blood, taken in the second trimester of pregnancy.

CDR3: CASSHLGLAGGTPWSNEQFF. The DNA for the CDR3 is TGTGCCAGCAGCCATCTCGGACTAGCGGGAGGAACTCCTTGGAGCAATGAGCAGTTCTTC. The chain employs TRBV14 and TRBJ2-1, with 14 bases matching TRBD2. The junction had 16 bases not matched to a gene; V was cut back by 3 bases and J by 6 bases. CDR1 is SGHDN, CDR2 FVKESK, per germline. This CDR3 is 20 amino acids long.